These 2 T cell receptor beta chains were sequenced from one sample in a study of blood T cell repertoires in COVID-19. Data came from immunoSEQ multiplex PCR; TCRdb stores just in-frame clones and leaves some out. The table includes roughly 69,000 clones, about 90% detected once. The sample consisted of peripheral blood. The receptors shown here come from a man between 45 and 60 years old with active COVID-19.

This chain joins TRBV28 and TRBJ2-3, with D unresolved. The CDR3 sequence is 12 residues long. The V end was cut by 5 bases, the J end by 6 bases, with 9 bases between. Germline CDR1 reads MDHEN; CDR2 reads SYDVKM. Here the CDR3 reads CASSLYSDTQYF. The CDR3 DNA reads TGTGCCAGCAGTCTTTACAGCGATACGCAGTATTTT.

The chain links TRBV28 to TRBJ2-5; possible D gene TRBD2, 5 bases. With 6 bases removed from V and 2 bases from J, the gap between germline ends came to 22 bases. Germline V lookup: CDR1 MDHEN, CDR2 SYDVKM. The CDR3 sequence is 17 residues long. In nucleotides, the CDR3 is TGTGCCAGCAGCCCATCGCGACGGAGGCACCCACAAGAGACCCAGTACTTC. This gives the protein CASSPSRRRHPQETQYF.